A single sample gave rise to the 26 T cell receptor beta chains below, sequenced in a study of T cell changes during pregnancy in multiple sclerosis. Clones were read by immunoSEQ multiplex PCR, and TCRdb kept only the in-frame ones, dropping some. The table includes tens of thousands of clones, more than 85% detected once. The sequenced sample was CD4+ T cells from peripheral blood mononuclear cells, obtained after pregnancy. These receptor sequences come from a female donor in good health, enrolled as a control in a pregnancy study.

The chain combines TRBV19 with TRBJ1-1, with a possible D match to TRBD1 (6 bases). The length of the CDR3 is 14 residues. V was trimmed by 6 bases and J by 1 base, leaving 12 bases between them. The germline V gene encodes CDR1 LNHDA and CDR2 SQIVND (reference sequence). The CDR3 bases are TGTGCCAGTAGGACCGGGACAACGAACACTGAAGCTTTCTTT. Encoded protein: CASRTGTTNTEAFF.

The J gene is TRBJ1-2, the V gene TRBV5-1; tentative D call: TRBD1 (6 bases). Germline loops: CDR1 SGHRS, CDR2 YFSETQ. With 0 bases removed from V and 4 bases from J, the gap between germline ends came to 13 bases. The CDR3 contains 15 residues. CDR3 DNA sequence: TGCGCCAGCAGCTTGGGACAGGTTGGGGGCTATGGCTACACCTTC. Translation gives CASSLGQVGGYGYTF. Filled out from reference TRBV5-1 and TRBJ1-2, the complete variable domain reads KAGVTQTPRYLIKTRGQQVTLSCSPISGHRSVSWYQQTPGQGLQFLFEYFSETQRNKGNFPGRFSGRQFSNSRSEMNVSTLELGDSALYLCASSLGQVGGYGYTFGSGTRLTVV.

The V call is TRBV28, the J call TRBJ2-1; D remains unclear. The V gene's germline CDR1 is MDHEN and CDR2 SYDVKM. Deletions cut 3 bases from V and 0 bases from J, with 9 bases between. The CDR3 totals 15 residues. The CDR3 sequence: CASSLYSSSYNEQFF. DNA of the CDR3: TGTGCCAGCAGTTTGTACAGTAGCTCCTACAATGAGCAGTTCTTC.

On this clone: Sequence at one end of the junction differs from germline and may be a read error. V usage is TRBV7-7 and J usage is TRBJ2-7; weak D call: TRBD2 (5 bases). In germline, CDR1 is SSHAT, CDR2 FNYEAQ (reference sequence). This CDR3 has 14 residues. The chain's CDR3 is CASSLNVGSYEQYF. CDR3 sequence (DNA): TGTGCTAGCAGCTTAAACGTGGGGAGCTACGAGCAGTACTTC.

The CDR3 region has the DNA TGTGCCAGCAGGGCTAGCGGGAGGGAGGTCCACGAGCAGTACTTC. This gives the protein CASRASGREVHEQYF. V is TRBV6-8 and J is TRBJ2-7, with 12 bases matching TRBD2. This CDR3 spans 15 amino acids. Looked up from germline, CDR1 is MNHGY and CDR2 is SAAAGT. V was clipped by 6 bases and J by 5 bases; unmatched bases: 8.

The chain is built from TRBV4-3 and TRBJ2-5, with 7 positions matching TRBD2. Per germline, CDR1 LGHNA and CDR2 YSLEER. CDR3 size: 15 residues. Trimming cost V 3 bases and J 2 bases; bases outside gene matches: 6. The DNA for the CDR3 is TGCGCCAGCAGCCACTCCGGGACTAAGCAAGAGACCCAGTACTTC. It yields the protein CASSHSGTKQETQYF.

The rearrangement uses TRBV10-3 and TRBJ2-1; 10 nucleotides match TRBD1. V lost 2 bases to trimming and J lost 7 bases; unmatched junction nucleotides: 11. Germline V CDR1 and CDR2: ENHRY, SYGVKD. The CDR3 loop spans 17 amino acids. The CDR3 sequence is CAISEIPGQGMSNEQFF. Here the CDR3 DNA reads TGTGCCATCAGTGAGATACCGGGACAGGGGATGAGTAATGAGCAGTTCTTC.

This chain links TRBV13 with TRBJ2-1; 12 bases map to TRBD2. The CDR3 has 16 residues. The V gene end was trimmed by 5 bases and the J gene end by 9 bases; junction bases not matched to a gene: 11. Germline CDR1 reads PRHDT; CDR2 reads FYEKMQ (reference sequence). The CDR3 DNA follows: TGTGCCAGCAGCCCCGGGCTAGCGGGAGGGCCGGGTGAGCAGTTCTTC. Translating gives CASSPGLAGGPGEQFF.

The chain recombines TRBV28 with TRBJ1-2; D not certain. The CDR3 runs to 13 residues. V lost 7 bases to trimming and J lost 8 bases, with 17 bases between them. From germline, CDR1 is MDHEN and CDR2 SYDVKM. The CDR3 sequence is CASNPVSLFGYTF. CDR3 in DNA: TGTGCCAGCAACCCGGTCTCTTTGTTCGGCTACACCTTC.

The chain links TRBV7-9 to TRBJ2-1; the match to TRBD2 covers 8 bases. The CDR3 runs 17 residues. V was pared by 4 bases and J by 4 bases, with 12 bases of the junction left unmatched. Germline CDR1 reads SEHNR; CDR2 reads FQNEAQ (reference sequence). The CDR3 protein is CASSSPLLAGGYNEQFF. The DNA for the CDR3 is TGTGCCAGCAGCTCACCACTCTTGGCGGGAGGTTACAATGAGCAGTTCTTC.

In this sample, this clone turned up once. This sequence joins TRBV11-3 and TRBJ2-5; TRBD2 matches 7 bases. CDR1 is SGHNT, CDR2 YENEEA, per germline. This CDR3 contains 15 residues. Germline trimming cut 1 base from V and 2 bases from J; bases unmatched to any gene: 4. The CDR3 loop reads CASSLAPGLQETQYF. CDR3 nucleotide sequence: TGTGCCAGCAGCTTAGCACCGGGACTACAAGAGACCCAGTACTTC.

CDR3 protein: CASSWAGTGGKYEQYF. The CDR3 DNA reads TGTGCCAGCAGCTGGGCCGGGACAGGGGGCAAGTACGAGCAGTACTTC. This chain joins TRBV5-4 and TRBJ2-5, with 12 bases that match TRBD1. TRBJ2-7 explains the end of the DNA better; the J call may be wrong. Germline-derived CDR1 and CDR2 are SGHNT and YYREEE (reference sequence). The CDR3 is 16 amino acids.

The chain combines TRBV21-1 with TRBJ1-4; TRBD1, the table's D call, was not compared with the DNA. TRBV21-1 is marked as a pseudogene. The CDR3 has 12 amino acids. As DNA, the CDR3 is TGTGCCAGCACCGACAGGGGTGAAAAACTGTTTTTT. Encoded protein: CASTDRGEKLFF.

V usage is TRBV28 and J usage is TRBJ2-7, with no clear D. The CDR3 is 13 residues long. V was cut by 2 bases and J by 2 bases, with 7 bases left in between. From germline, CDR1 is MDHEN and CDR2 SYDVKM. The CDR3 reads CASSLRTPYEQYF. The CDR3 bases are TGTGCCAGCAGTTTACGCACTCCCTACGAGCAGTACTTC.

The rearrangement uses TRBV7-3 and TRBJ1-1; D uncertain. With 2 bases removed from V and 3 bases from J, the gap between germline ends came to 10 bases. The CDR3 runs 14 residues. The germline V gene has CDR1 SGHTA and CDR2 FQGTGA. The CDR3 nucleotides read TGTGCCAGCAGCTTAGGGAGCGCGGACACTGAAGCTTTCTTT. Translated: CASSLGSADTEAFF.

This chain connects TRBV7-8 to TRBJ1-1, with D perhaps matching TRBD1 (6 bases). Trimming took 5 bases from V and 5 from J, leaving 30 bases between them. The germline V gene encodes CDR1 SGHVS and CDR2 FQNEAQ. This CDR3 contains 19 residues. The chain's CDR3 is CASSVRWRGAGLERTEAFF. CDR3 bases: TGTGCCAGCAGCGTCCGTTGGCGGGGGGCTGGTCTCGAAAGGACTGAAGCTTTCTTT. Variable domain in full (rest from reference TRBV7-8 and TRBJ1-1): GAGVSQSPRYKVAKRGQDVALRCDPISGHVSLFWYQQALGQGPEFLTYFQNEAQLDKSGLPSDRFFAERPEGSVSTLKIQRTQQEDSAVYLCASSVRWRGAGLERTEAFFGQGTRLTVV.

The CDR3 DNA reads TGTGCCAGCAGCTTGGGGACAGCGGGAAACACCATATATTTT. Protein: CASSLGTAGNTIYF. The V call is TRBV7-2, the J call TRBJ1-3, with 7 bases that match TRBD1. Germline CDR1 reads SGHTA; CDR2 reads FQGNSA. With 3 bases clipped from V and 4 bases from J, the junction kept 3 bases outside the gene matches. This CDR3 is 14 amino acids long.

This clone was counted once. The chain couples TRBV18 to TRBJ1-1, with D perhaps matching TRBD1 (6 bases). The V end was cut by 3 bases, the J end by 1 base, with 6 bases between. The CDR3 length is 13 residues. Germline CDR1 is KGHSH and CDR2 is LQKENI. The CDR3, as DNA: TGTGCCAGCTCACCGGGACAGAACACTGAAGCTTTCTTT. Translated: CASSPGQNTEAFF.

Concerning this clone itself: The CDR3 ends on some other residue instead of the conserved phenylalanine or tryptophan, so this is likely a read error. The DNA is left out, because the CDR3 cannot be placed on it with certainty; the CDR3 is given as TCRdb lists it. This sequence joins TRBV7-9 and TRBJ2-7; TRBD1, the table's D call, was not compared with the DNA. Per germline, CDR1 SEHNR and CDR2 FQNEAQ (reference sequence). The CDR3 has 11 residues if both end residues are counted. The CDR3 here is CASSSGQGAHI.

V and J are TRBV7-2 and TRBJ2-1, with 7 bases lining up with TRBD2. Germline CDR1 is SGHTA and CDR2 is FQGNSA. V lost 6 bases to trimming and J lost 2 bases; unmatched junction nucleotides: 4. CDR3 length equals 14 residues. CDR3 protein: CASRGTSAYNEQFF. The DNA of the CDR3 is TGTGCCAGCAGAGGCACTAGCGCCTACAATGAGCAGTTCTTC.

The rearrangement joins TRBV5-3 to TRBJ2-3; 10 bases are shared with TRBD2. TRBV5-3 is designated an ORF whose function remains uncertain. The J segment lost 4 bases and the V segment lost 0 bases, leaving 17 bases of the junction unmatched. This CDR3 contains 20 residues. CDR3 coding DNA: TGTGCCAGAAGCTTGGGGAGGCGGGGTTTGAGCGGGAGGGCCCCAGATACGCAGTATTTT. Translating it yields CARSLGRRGLSGRAPDTQYF.

This clone has only one observation. The rearrangement uses TRBV7-8 and TRBJ2-1; TRBD2 matches at 13 bases. The V segment lost 5 bases and the J segment 10 bases; nucleotides outside the gene matches: 5. CDR1 SGHVS and CDR2 FQNEAQ come from the germline V gene. The CDR3 covers 14 residues. CDR3 sequence (DNA): TGTGCCAGCAGCCAGGGACTAGCGGGACGGGAGCAGTTCTTC. Residues: CASSQGLAGREQFF.

The gene calls are TRBV4-2 and TRBJ1-2; perhaps TRBD1 as D (5 bases). The CDR3 runs 12 residues. Between the trimmed V and J ends, which lost 1 base and 6 bases, there was a span of 6 bases. Looked up from germline, CDR1 is LGHNA and CDR2 is YNFKEQ. The chain's CDR3 is CASSQATDGYTF. CDR3 sequence (DNA): TGTGCCAGCAGCCAAGCGACAGATGGCTACACCTTC.

The chain joins TRBV6-6 to TRBJ1-1; D unresolved. Germline loops: CDR1 MNHNY, CDR2 SVGAGI (reference sequence). With 7 bases removed from V and 4 bases from J, the gap between germline ends came to 13 bases. This CDR3 is 13 amino acids long. DNA for the CDR3: TGTGCCAGCACTAACTCGCGGGGCACTGAAGCTTTCTTT. Amino acids: CASTNSRGTEAFF.

The chain employs TRBV5-1 and TRBJ1-2, with TRBD1 matching over 8 bases. V lost 4 bases to trimming and J lost 4 bases; unmatched junction nucleotides: 6. Per germline, CDR1 SGHRS and CDR2 YFSETQ. This CDR3 is built from 14 residues. DNA for the CDR3: TGCGCCAGCAGCCCGGGACAGGCCAGCTATGGCTACACCTTC. Its protein product is CASSPGQASYGYTF.

This rearrangement joins TRBV7-2 to TRBJ2-7; possibly TRBD2 for D (5 bases). Per the germline V gene, CDR1 is SGHTA and CDR2 is FQGNSA. The CDR3 runs 13 residues. The germline V and J ends were trimmed by 5 bases and 3 bases, with 11 bases remaining between them. The CDR3 nucleotides read TGTGCCAGCAGCCCTAGCCCCAGCTACGAGCAGTACTTC. This sequence encodes CASSPSPSYEQYF.